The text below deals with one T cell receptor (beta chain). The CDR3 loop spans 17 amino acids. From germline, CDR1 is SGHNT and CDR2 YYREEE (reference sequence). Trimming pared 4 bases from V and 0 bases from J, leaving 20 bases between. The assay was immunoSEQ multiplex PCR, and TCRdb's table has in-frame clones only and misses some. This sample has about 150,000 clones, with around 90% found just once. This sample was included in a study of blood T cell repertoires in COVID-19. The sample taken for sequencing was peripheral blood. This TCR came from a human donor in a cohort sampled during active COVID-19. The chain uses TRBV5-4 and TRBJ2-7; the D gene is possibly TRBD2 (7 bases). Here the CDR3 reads CASSGGVAGESSYEQYF. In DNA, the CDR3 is TGTGCCAGCAGCGGGGGCGTAGCGGGCGAGAGCTCCTACGAGCAGTACTTC.